The T cell receptor (beta chain) under discussion was sequenced for a study of shared clonotypes between healthy human individuals. Notes on the study in general: Several donors showed sharing of 4.5% to 6% of naive CD4 clonotypes. Read depth was anticipated to influence clonotype sharing among donors.

With 4 bases removed from V and 3 bases from J, the gap between germline ends came to 10 bases. The CDR3 sequence is 13 residues long. Germline values: CDR1 MGHRA, CDR2 YSYEKL. With respect to this clone: Its antigen is currently unknown. In the same sample, other DNA sequences code for this CDR3.

Naive CD8 cells were CD45RO-negative, positively selected for CCR7, excluding terminally differentiated effector memory CD45RA+ cells. The authors split each subset's genomic DNA evenly across several immunoSEQ plates. Per the study methods: With immunoSEQ giving junction-only sequences and no quality scores, filtering differed. The method was immunoSEQ multiplex PCR; TCRdb's version includes in-frame clones alone and lacks a portion of them. From that table come the V and J calls and clone size; the DNA was used to work out D and trimming. The sample lists some 2,000,000 clones, about 95% seen once, with 0.9% to 1.4% in the top ten.

The sequencing sample was made of naive CD8+ T cells sorted from blood. The rearrangement links TRBV4-1 to TRBJ2-7, with D perhaps matching TRBD1 (7 bases). The TCR originated in a man younger than 35 in good health. The CDR3 sequence is CASSPGDSYEQYF. The CDR3 nucleotides read TGCGCCAGCAGCCCGGGGGACAGCTACGAGCAGTACTTC.